This T cell receptor beta chain was found in a study of cytomegalovirus exposure and HLA in healthy donors. Vbeta (60) and Jbeta (13) primers were used in the PCR. Profiled with immunoSEQ multiplex PCR; TCRdb holds only in-frame clones, not every one. The table shows about 140,000 clones, with more than 80% occurring only once. This clone was counted a single time. One junction end does not reproduce the germline sequence, and a read error may be involved. The TCR originated in a woman aged 35 to 49 in good health and CMV-seropositive. Sequenced: PBMCs.

In nucleotides, the CDR3 is TGTGCTAGCAGCTTAGGGACAGGAGCGGGCAATGAGCAGTTCTTC. This codes for CASSLGTGAGNEQFF. The V gene is TRBV7-7, the J gene TRBJ2-1; 8 bases agree with TRBD1. Germline values: CDR1 SSHAT, CDR2 FNYEAQ (reference sequence). The CDR3 runs 15 residues.